This T cell receptor beta chain is drawn from a study of T cell repertoires in cytomegalovirus infection. Study-wide results and limits: Pooled public TCR beta family frequency picked out CMV carriers with the relevant HLA. There were HLA-C-restricted CMV-specific TCR beta clonotypes dominating the ex vivo response.

With respect to this clonotype: No antigen is known for it. Mismatch with germline at one junction end may stem from a read error.

TCRdb reprocessed the reads with MiXCR, giving one entry per CDR3 protein. This table has around 490,000 distinct CDR3 sequences, 26% appearing once. The sequenced sample consisted of PBMCs. This TCR was sampled from a human donor in good health (CMV status not recorded). Some clones in this sample may be carry-over from other donors' samples.

CDR3 in amino acids: CASRLDSRASGELFF. The DNA of the CDR3 is TGTGCCAGCAGATTGGACAGTCGGGCCTCCGGGGAGCTGTTTTTT. The rearrangement links TRBV5-4 to TRBJ2-2; perhaps TRBD1 as D (6 bases). The CDR3 runs 15 residues. CDR1 and CDR2 (germline): SGHNT, YYREEE (reference sequence). Looking up the rest from reference TRBV5-4 and TRBJ2-2 gives the full variable domain: ETGVTQSPTHLIKTRGQQVTLRCSSQSGHNTVSWYQQALGQGPQFIFQYYREEENGRGNFPPRFSGLQFPNYSSELNVNALELDDSALYLCASRLDSRASGELFFGEGSRLTVL.